The 18 T cell receptor beta chains below come from one sample, sequenced in a study of shared clonotypes between healthy human individuals. Profiled with immunoSEQ multiplex PCR; TCRdb holds only in-frame clones, not every one. This sample has around 1.1 million clones, with more than 75% found just once. Sequencing input: memory CD4+ T cells from PBMCs. Regarding subset: CD45RA-negative fraction. The receptors were gathered from a man younger than 35 in good health. Some clones in this sample may be carry-over from other donors' samples.

This clone was counted only a few times. The rearrangement joins TRBV7-2 to TRBJ2-7; D is perhaps TRBD1 (5 bases). The germline V gene encodes CDR1 SGHTA and CDR2 FQGNSA. There are 17 residues in the CDR3. V was trimmed by 0 bases and J by 0 bases, leaving 15 bases between them. In DNA form, the CDR3 reads TGTGCCAGCAGCTTAGCGATCGACAGATTAAGCTCCTACGAGCAGTACTTC. Translation gives CASSLAIDRLSSYEQYF.

The chain couples TRBV27 to TRBJ2-1, with D unresolved. V lost 2 bases and J 3 bases, leaving 8 bases between the germline ends. The CDR3 consists of 14 residues. CDR1 is MNHEY and CDR2 is SMNVEV in the germline V gene (reference sequence). The CDR3 sequence: CASSLAADYNEQFF. The CDR3 coding sequence is TGTGCCAGCAGTTTAGCGGCAGACTACAATGAGCAGTTCTTC.

Turning to this clone: One junction end does not reproduce the germline sequence, and a read error may be involved. V is TRBV25-1 and J is TRBJ2-5, with 11 bases lining up with TRBD2. Germline assignment: CDR1 MGHDK and CDR2 SYGVNS. The CDR3 contains 16 residues. This CDR3 is CASSDPRTSGQGTQYF. In DNA, the CDR3 is TGTGCCAGCAGTGACCCCCGGACTAGCGGGCAAGGGACCCAGTACTTC.

The rearrangement uses TRBV29-1 and TRBJ1-2; 8 bases line up with TRBD1. CDR3 length: 14 amino acids. CDR1 and CDR2 (germline): SQVTM, ANQGSEA. J lost 4 bases, V lost 4 bases, and 8 bases had no gene match. The CDR3 is CSVVGRGLGYGYTF. The CDR3 nucleotides are TGCAGCGTTGTCGGCAGGGGGCTTGGCTATGGCTACACCTTC.

V and J are TRBV7-9 and TRBJ1-4; no definite D call. The CDR3 covers 13 residues. The V end was cut by 1 base, the J end by 7 bases, with 7 bases between. Germline V gives CDR1 SEHNR, CDR2 FQNEAQ (reference sequence). CDR3 in DNA: TGTGCCAGCAGCTTAGGGGTTCGTGAAAAACTGTTTTTT. Amino acid sequence: CASSLGVREKLFF.

This clone has at least ten counts. The sample holds other DNA sequences that translate to the same CDR3. V and J are TRBV6-5 and TRBJ2-7, with 8 bases identical to TRBD2. The CDR3 is made up of 15 amino acids. The germline V gene encodes CDR1 MNHEY and CDR2 SVGAGI. Unmatched junction bases numbered 8, after V lost 3 bases and J lost 4 bases. The CDR3 reads CASSYAGGPGYEQYF. In DNA, the CDR3 is TGTGCCAGCAGTTATGCGGGGGGCCCTGGGTACGAGCAGTACTTC.

As concerns this clone: The same CDR3 can be traced to other DNA sequences in this sample. The chain recombines TRBV5-1 with TRBJ2-2; D perhaps matches TRBD1 (6 bases). This CDR3 is built from 13 residues. V was shortened by 2 bases and J by 4 bases, with 6 bases between the two germline ends. CDR1 is SGHRS, CDR2 YFSETQ, per germline. CDR3 DNA: TGCGCCAGCAGCTTACAGGGCACCGGGGAGCTGTTTTTT. Residues: CASSLQGTGELFF.

The V gene is TRBV28, the J gene TRBJ2-5; unclear D gene. The germline gives CDR1 MDHEN, CDR2 SYDVKM. Trimming pared 2 bases from V and 5 bases from J, leaving 9 bases between. This CDR3 has 13 residues. The CDR3 is CASSLDLTETQYF. CDR3 DNA sequence: TGTGCCAGCAGTTTAGACTTAACGGAGACCCAGTACTTC.

This clone was found many times. This rearrangement joins TRBV5-1 to TRBJ1-3; no reliable D call. Germline V lookup: CDR1 SGHRS, CDR2 YFSETQ. This CDR3 is built from 18 residues. The germline V and J ends were trimmed by 0 bases and 0 bases, with 16 bases remaining between them. The CDR3 reads CASSLVPRPGSSGNTIYF. The CDR3 region has the DNA TGCGCCAGCAGCTTGGTCCCCCGCCCGGGGTCCTCTGGAAACACCATATATTTT.

The V gene is TRBV30, the J gene TRBJ2-1, with unresolved D. Trimming shortened V by 3 bases and J by 12 bases, and 21 bases separated the two germline ends. The CDR3 has 14 amino acids. CDR1 and CDR2 (germline): GTSNPN, SVGIG (reference sequence). The CDR3 protein is CAWSGTVGYMRQFF. CDR3 DNA: TGTGCCTGGAGCGGAACCGTAGGCTATATGCGGCAGTTCTTC.

The chain couples TRBV5-1 to TRBJ2-1; possibly TRBD2 for D (6 bases). Trimming pared 4 bases from V and 3 bases from J, leaving 17 bases between. This CDR3 comprises 16 residues. Germline lookup yields CDR1 SGHRS and CDR2 YFSETQ. CDR3 residues: CASSRTPGLYYNEQFF. Written as DNA, the CDR3 is TGCGCCAGCAGCCGTACCCCGGGACTCTACTACAATGAGCAGTTCTTC.

The chain uses TRBV2 and TRBJ1-1, with 7 bases fitting TRBD1. J gave up 5 bases and V 4 bases, and 4 bases lay outside the gene matches. Germline V lookup: CDR1 SNHLY, CDR2 FYNNEI. The CDR3 totals 13 residues. Here the CDR3 reads CASSVEQGTEAFF. The CDR3 nucleotides read TGTGCCAGCAGTGTGGAACAGGGGACTGAAGCTTTCTTT. The full variable domain, its missing parts supplied by reference TRBV2 and TRBJ1-1, is EPEVTQTPSHQVTQMGQEVILRCVPISNHLYFYWYRQILGQKVEFLVSFYNNEISEKSEIFDDQFSVERPDGSNFTLKIRSTKLEDSAMYFCASSVEQGTEAFFGQGTRLTVV.

The J gene is TRBJ2-3, the V gene TRBV19; D remains ambiguous. Germline lookup yields CDR1 LNHDA and CDR2 SQIVND (reference sequence). The CDR3 loop spans 15 amino acids. The germline V and J ends were trimmed by 5 bases and 0 bases, with 12 bases remaining between them. CDR3 protein: CASSLSLESTDTQYF. As DNA, the CDR3 is TGTGCCAGTAGTCTGTCACTGGAGAGCACAGATACGCAGTATTTT.

The gene calls are TRBV27 and TRBJ2-3, with a possible D match to TRBD1 (6 bases). This CDR3 comprises 14 residues. V lost 9 bases to trimming and J lost 2 bases, with 15 bases between them. Germline loops: CDR1 MNHEY, CDR2 SMNVEV (reference sequence). DNA for the CDR3: TGTGCCAGTCGCCAGGGGCGGGCCACAGATACGCAGTATTTT. It codes for CASRQGRATDTQYF.

The chain has TRBV7-6 and TRBJ1-4, with 8 bases aligning to TRBD1. This CDR3 comprises 16 residues. The trim removed 3 bases at V and 1 base at J, leaving 4 bases unmatched. Germline V gives CDR1 SGHVS, CDR2 FNYEAQ. In nucleotides, the CDR3 is TGTGCCAGCAGCTTTGGACAGGGAGTAACTAATGAAAAACTGTTTTTT. As protein: CASSFGQGVTNEKLFF.

This chain uses TRBV2 with TRBJ2-5; TRBD2 matches 10 bases. Germline V gene sequence: CDR1 SNHLY, CDR2 FYNNEI. V gave up 1 base and J gave up 7 bases; unmatched junction bases: 12. The CDR3 is made up of 17 amino acids. The CDR3 protein is CASSEERLAGGRGTQYF. DNA for the CDR3: TGTGCCAGCAGTGAAGAGAGACTAGCGGGCGGGCGGGGGACCCAGTACTTC.

Concerning this clone itself: A much larger clone differs by one base, so this may be a read error. This specimen includes other DNA sequences encoding the same CDR3. This sequence joins TRBV11-3 and TRBJ2-1; TRBD2 agrees at 10 bases. J lost 4 bases, V lost 1 base, and 1 base had no gene match. The CDR3 covers 15 residues. Looked up from germline, CDR1 is SGHNT and CDR2 is YENEEA. CDR3 loop: CASSLGTSGYNEQFF. Written as DNA, the CDR3 is TGTGCCAGCAGCTTAGGGACTAGCGGATACAATGAGCAGTTCTTC.

The chain combines TRBV5-4 with TRBJ2-5, with 8 positions matching TRBD1. Germline CDR1 reads SGHNT; CDR2 reads YYREEE (reference sequence). Trimming cost V 5 bases and J 4 bases; bases outside gene matches: 7. CDR3 size: 14 residues. The CDR3 loop reads CASRDTTGGETQYF. The CDR3 region has the DNA TGTGCCAGCAGGGATACAACAGGGGGAGAGACCCAGTACTTC.